The rows below give T cell receptor beta chains drawn from one sample of a study of T-cell memory formation after mild COVID-19. TCRdb called the 5' RACE reads again in MiXCR, with one record for every CDR3 protein. The sample has tens of thousands of distinct CDR3 sequences, about 13% seen once. Sequencing input: PBMCs or a T cell subset sorted from them (not recorded which). The receptors were sampled from an adult woman who had mild COVID-19 (a few samples of this study predate the infection). Cell type and time point are not known. CDR3s include the opening cysteine and the closing phenylalanine or tryptophan. Rows may omit the clone size; those that give it use once, few, many or a size class.

j_call | v_call | clone_size | cdr3_aa
TRBJ1-1 | TRBV7-9 | few | CASSSSIRGMNTEAFF
TRBJ2-7 | TRBV4-1 | few | CASSQFAGPSYEQYF
TRBJ2-1 | TRBV5-6 | - | CSSQVQGSYNEQFF
TRBJ2-2 | TRBV19 | - | CASNPTGWAGELFF
TRBJ2-7 | TRBV20-1 | - | CSAQNPFPGTGSYEQYF
TRBJ2-7 | TRBV9 | - | CASSGNEGDEQYF
TRBJ2-3 | TRBV4-1 | - | CASSHRIGGGDTQYF
TRBJ2-1 | TRBV12-3/TRBV12-4 | few | CASSITDRERSYNEQFF
TRBJ2-3 | TRBV4-1 | few | CASSITSGPTDTQYF
TRBJ2-7 | TRBV7-9 | many | CASSPRSSYEQYF